These T cell receptor beta chains were read from a single sample in a study of blood T cell repertoires in COVID-19. Assay used: immunoSEQ multiplex PCR; TCRdb lists only in-frame clones, some missing. Of over 100,000 clones in the sample, about 85% were seen once. What was sequenced was peripheral blood. All receptors derive from a man aged 50 or older with active COVID-19. CDR3s include the opening cysteine and the closing phenylalanine or tryptophan. The D gene is left open where the match is weak. Clone size, where shown, is once, few, many, or a class for clones that have expanded.

D gene | J gene | clone size | V gene | CDR3 DNA | CDR3 protein
- | TRBJ2-1 | - | TRBV4-1 | TGCGCCAGCAGCCAACCCGGGGGAGGCGAGCAGTTCTTC | CASSQPGGGEQFF
TRBD2 | TRBJ2-1 | - | TRBV10-3 | TGTGCCATCAGTGCCTCCGGGACAACCGGACTAGCAAATGAGCAGTTCTTC | CAISASGTTGLANEQFF
- | TRBJ1-3 | few | TRBV7-9 | TGTGCCAGCACCACAGGTCTCTCTGGAAACACCATATATTTT | CASTTGLSGNTIYF
TRBD2 | TRBJ2-5 | - | TRBV3-1/TRBV3-2 | TGTGCCAGCAGCCAGGCGGGGGGGGGAGAGACCCAGTACTTC | CASSQAGGGETQYF
- | TRBJ1-6 | - | TRBV27 | TGTGCCAGCATAACCCGGAGCTCCTATAATTCACCCCTCCACTTT | CASITRSSYNSPLHF
TRBD1 | TRBJ1-3 | - | TRBV7-2 | TGTGCCAGCAGCTTAGCTAGGACAGGGACCGGAAACACCATATATTTT | CASSLARTGTGNTIYF
- | TRBJ1-5 | few | TRBV7-9 | TGTGCCAGCAGCTTGTTCCCAGGGTACGGAAATCAGCCCCAGCATTTT | CASSLFPGYGNQPQHF
- | TRBJ2-5 | - | TRBV29-1 | TGCAGCGCCCATGAGGGGCGGAGGGGTCTGGAGACCCAGTACTTC | CSAHEGRRGLETQYF
- | TRBJ2-3 | - | TRBV7-2 | TGTGCCAGCAGCTTAGGTATGCGGGGTCACACAGATACGCAGTATTTT | CASSLGMRGHTDTQYF
- | TRBJ1-2 | - | TRBV3-1/TRBV3-2 | TGTGCCAGCAGCCAAGATGGGTACAGGTTAAGCCCCGATGGCTACACCTTC | CASSQDGYRLSPDGYTF
- | TRBJ2-5 | - | TRBV12-3/TRBV12-4 | TGTGCCAGCACGAGGGAATTCCAAGAGACCCAGTACTTC | CASTREFQETQYF
TRBD2 | TRBJ2-1 | - | TRBV7-3 | TGTGCCAGCAGCTTAAGACTAGCGGGGGACCTCTCCTACAATGAGCAGTTCTTC | CASSLRLAGDLSYNEQFF
TRBD1 | TRBJ2-5 | - | TRBV2 | TGTGCCAGCAGCCGGGACAGAGGGGACCAAGAGACCCAGTACTTC | CASSRDRGDQETQYF